A single sample is the source of the 3 T cell receptor beta chains below, sequenced in a study of response to subunit inactivated influenza vaccine. TCRdb re-analysed the RT-PCR reads in MiXCR, keeping a single row per CDR3 protein. The table records roughly 500,000 distinct CDR3 sequences, roughly 27% of them present only once. Source: CD4+ T cells sorted from PBMCs, taken less than 6 days after vaccination. These receptors were collected from a man aged 50 to 59 who received an inactivated influenza vaccine.

This clonotype came up a few times. This chain uses TRBV20-1 with TRBJ1-5; D is undetermined. The V end lost 5 bases, the J end lost 4 bases, and 12 bases lay between the germline ends. This CDR3 is 13 amino acids long. The V gene's germline CDR1 is DFQATT and CDR2 SNEGSKA (reference sequence). CDR3 sequence reads: CSALLPVNQPQHF. CDR3 sequence (DNA): TGCAGTGCTCTGCTACCGGTAAATCAGCCCCAGCATTTT.

CDR3 region: CAISDGIGGETQYF. CDR3 in DNA: TGTGCCATCAGTGATGGTATCGGGGGAGAGACCCAGTACTTC. The chain is built from TRBV10-3 and TRBJ2-5; D might be TRBD2 (6 bases). V shed 3 bases and J shed 4 bases, with 12 bases lying between them. CDR3 length: 14 residues. Germline V lookup: CDR1 ENHRY, CDR2 SYGVKD.

This chain connects TRBV24-1 to TRBJ2-3; D is perhaps TRBD1 or TRBD2 (5 bases each). V lost 6 bases to trimming and J lost 6 bases, with 21 bases between them. The V gene's germline CDR1 is KGHDR and CDR2 SFDVKD. The CDR3 is 16 residues long. CDR3 in amino acids: CATSTPDRGRGDTQYF. CDR3 sequence (DNA): TGTGCCACCAGTACTCCAGACCGGGGCCGCGGGGATACGCAGTATTTT.